The rows below give T cell receptor beta chains drawn from one sample of a study of blood T cell repertoires in COVID-19. The method was immunoSEQ multiplex PCR; TCRdb's version includes in-frame clones alone and lacks a portion of them. The sample holds a few hundred thousand clones, about 90% seen once. Sequenced sample: peripheral blood. The receptors derive from a man aged 40-49 years with acute or convalescent COVID-19. CDR3s include the opening cysteine and the closing phenylalanine or tryptophan. A D gene is named only where the DNA matches it firmly. Rows may omit the clone size; those that give it use once, few, many or a size class.

TRBJ1-2,TRBV2,-,once,CANAQDINYGYTF,TGTGCCAACGCTCAGGACATAAACTATGGCTACACCTTC
TRBJ2-7,TRBV4-1,-,once,CASSQEFINYEWQYF,TGCGCCAGCAGCCAAGAGTTCATAAACTACGAGTGGCAGTACTTC
TRBJ1-4,TRBV19,-,-,CASSFEGVNEKLFF,TGTGCCAGTAGTTTCGAAGGAGTTAATGAAAAACTGTTTTTT
TRBJ2-1,TRBV19,TRBD2,-,CASRSWGVAGGAYNEQFF,TGTGCCAGTAGATCATGGGGGGTAGCGGGAGGGGCCTACAATGAGCAGTTCTTC
TRBJ2-7,TRBV6-5,-,-,CASSYSTRVRSEQYF,TGTGCCAGCAGTTACTCGACTAGGGTGCGGAGCGAGCAGTACTTC
TRBJ2-5,TRBV3-1/TRBV3-2,TRBD1,-,CASSRRDREEETQYF,TGTGCCAGCAGCCGCCGGGACAGGGAGGAAGAGACCCAGTACTTC
TRBJ2-7,TRBV10-1,TRBD2,-,CASSESSGDEQYF,TGCGCCAGCAGTGAGTCTAGCGGGGACGAGCAGTACTTC
TRBJ2-2,TRBV19,TRBD1,-,CASSSGGRELFF,TGTGCCAGTAGTTCAGGGGGCCGGGAGCTGTTTTTT
TRBJ2-5,TRBV9,TRBD1,-,CASSGRRSRQGMGETQYF,TGTGCCAGCAGCGGTAGAAGGTCTAGACAGGGGATGGGGGAGACCCAGTACTTC
TRBJ2-6,TRBV5-1,-,-,CASRYSGAVGANVLTF,TGCGCCAGCAGATACTCAGGGGCAGTTGGGGCCAACGTCCTGACTTTC
TRBJ2-3,TRBV19,TRBD2,-,CASSFGEGDTQYF,TGTGCCAGTAGTTTCGGGGAGGGAGATACGCAGTATTTT
TRBJ1-2,TRBV7-9,-,-,CASSARVSGYTF,TGTGCCAGCAGCGCCAGGGTTAGTGGCTACACCTTC
TRBJ1-1,TRBV5-4,-,-,CASSLAPTGLTEAFF,TGTGCCAGCAGCTTGGCTCCCACAGGGTTGACTGAAGCTTTCTTT